A single sample is the source of the 8 T cell receptor beta chains below, sequenced in a study of T cell responses to AZD1222 COVID-19 vaccine (dated by TCRdb to about 2021). The sample's time point, from its label and the paper: baseline before first vaccination. Libraries were constructed by the immunoSEQ multiplex PCR assay. TCRdb's version of the immuneACCESS table is confined to in-frame rearrangements and falls short of the full clone set. An unresolved V gene accounts for under half of the shortfall where checked; the remainder is of unknown origin. This sample is represented by roughly 100,000 clones; around nine tenths of them were singletons. The leading ten clones occupy approximately 10% of the sample. The sequencing used peripheral blood, collected on day 0 of AZD1222 vaccination. The source of these receptors is an adult in good health.

The chain links TRBV3-1 (or the pseudogene TRBV3-2) to TRBJ2-3; unclear D gene. Per the germline V gene, CDR1 is LGHDT and CDR2 is YNNKEL (reference sequence). V lost 3 bases and J 1 base, leaving 5 bases between the germline ends. This CDR3 has 13 residues. The CDR3 DNA sequence: TGTGCCAGCAGCCATAGGCGCACAGATACGCAGTATTTT. Translating gives CASSHRRTDTQYF.

This clone was observed a single time. The V call is TRBV2, the J call TRBJ1-1; D ambiguous. CDR1 is SNHLY and CDR2 is FYNNEI in the germline V gene. V lost 1 base to trimming and J lost 2 bases, with 8 bases between them. The CDR3 sequence is 14 residues long. CDR3 residues: CASSEGSVNTEAFF. The CDR3 nucleotides are TGTGCCAGCAGTGAAGGGTCGGTCAACACTGAAGCTTTCTTT.

The J gene is TRBJ2-7, the V gene TRBV21-1; the listed D gene, TRBD2, was not tested against the DNA. TRBV21-1 is reported as a pseudogene. The CDR3 loop spans 16 amino acids. Written as DNA, the CDR3 is TGTGCCAGCAGCAAAGGATACAAGCGCCTCGCCTACGAGCAGTACTTC. Its translation is CASSKGYKRLAYEQYF.

The chain recombines TRBV19 with TRBJ1-6, with D uncertain. The CDR3 extends over 16 amino acids. From germline, CDR1 is LNHDA and CDR2 SQIVND (reference sequence). Trimming cost V 3 bases and J 6 bases, with 15 bases left between them. CDR3 sequence: CASSITDVTVNSPLHF. CDR3 bases: TGTGCCAGTAGTATTACGGACGTAACGGTTAATTCACCCCTCCACTTT. Using reference TRBV19 and TRBJ1-6 for the parts outside the CDR3, the full variable domain is DGGITQSPKYLFRKEGQNVTLSCEQNLNHDAMYWYRQDPGQGLRLIYYSQIVNDFQKGDIAEGYSVSREKKESFPLTVTSAQKNPTAFYLCASSITDVTVNSPLHFGNGTRLTVT.

As to this clone: Within the sample, other DNA sequences also encode this same CDR3. V is TRBV5-1 and J is TRBJ2-3; possible D gene TRBD2, 5 bases. V was trimmed by 2 bases and J by 0 bases, leaving 7 bases between them. The CDR3 spans 14 residues. Per the germline V gene, CDR1 is SGHRS and CDR2 is YFSETQ. The chain's CDR3 is CASSFPGSTDTQYF. For the CDR3, the DNA is TGCGCCAGCAGCTTCCCGGGGAGCACAGATACGCAGTATTTT.

V is TRBV5-3 and J is TRBJ1-1; a weak D match, TRBD1 (6 bases). TRBV5-3 is reported as an ORF; its role is uncertain. The V end was cut by 1 base, the J end by 8 bases, with 15 bases between. This CDR3 has 14 amino acids. The chain's CDR3 is CARSLYAMGQEAFF. For the CDR3, the DNA is TGTGCCAGAAGCTTGTATGCGATGGGACAAGAAGCTTTCTTT.

The chain couples TRBV5-1 to TRBJ2-5, with 8 positions matching TRBD1. The germline V gene has CDR1 SGHRS and CDR2 YFSETQ. The CDR3 consists of 14 residues. Trimming took 4 bases from V and 1 from J; bases not matched to a gene: 3. CDR3 region: CASSRGQVQETQYF. CDR3 DNA sequence: TGCGCCAGCAGCCGGGGACAGGTCCAAGAGACCCAGTACTTC.

This chain joins TRBV28 and TRBJ2-7, with D possibly called TRBD1 or TRBD2 (6 bases each). The germline V gene encodes CDR1 MDHEN and CDR2 SYDVKM. The CDR3 length is 16 residues. Trimming stripped 6 bases from V and 5 bases from J, with 23 bases between. CDR3 coding DNA: TGTGCCAGCAGGATTGGAGGGGGAGGCCCTGTAGACGAGCAGTACTTC. Amino acid sequence: CASRIGGGGPVDEQYF. The full variable domain, with the rest looked up from reference TRBV28 and TRBJ2-7, is DVKVTQSSRYLVKRTGEKVFLECVQDMDHENMFWYRQDPGLGLRLIYFSYDVKMKEKGDIPEGYSVSREKKERFSLILESASTNQTSMYLCASRIGGGGPVDEQYFGPGTRLTVT.